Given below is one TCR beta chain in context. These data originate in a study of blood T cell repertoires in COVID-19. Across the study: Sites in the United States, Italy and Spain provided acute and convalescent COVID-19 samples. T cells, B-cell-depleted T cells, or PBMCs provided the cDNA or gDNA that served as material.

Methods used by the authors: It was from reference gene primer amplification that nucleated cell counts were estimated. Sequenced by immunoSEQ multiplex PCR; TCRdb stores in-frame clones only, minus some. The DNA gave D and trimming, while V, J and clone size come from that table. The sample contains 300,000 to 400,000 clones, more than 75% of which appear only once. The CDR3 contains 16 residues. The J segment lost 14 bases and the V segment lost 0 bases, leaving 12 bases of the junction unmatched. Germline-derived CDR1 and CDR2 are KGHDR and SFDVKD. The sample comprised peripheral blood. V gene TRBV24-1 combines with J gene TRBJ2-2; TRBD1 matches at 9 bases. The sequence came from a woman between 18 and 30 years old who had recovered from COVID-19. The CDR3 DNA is TGTGCCACCAGTGATTTGATGGGACAGGGCCGTTCCGCTCTGTTTTTT. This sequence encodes CATSDLMGQGRSALFF.